This paragraph reports one T cell receptor (beta chain). In the source study's methods: Nucleated cell counts were estimated from reference gene primer amplification. The table came from immunoSEQ multiplex PCR; TCRdb's copy has only in-frame clones and leaves some out. V and J calls and clone size come straight from that table; D and trimming were deduced from the DNA. The sample includes 210,000 or so clones, around 90% of them seen just once. This sample was taken from a study of blood T cell repertoires in COVID-19. Looking at the study overall: Some COVID-19 samples were acute and others convalescent; all came from the United States, Italy and Spain. In each case, the material was cDNA or gDNA derived from T cells, B-cell-depleted T cells, or PBMCs.

CDR3 length equals 18 residues. CDR1 and CDR2 (germline): MDHEN, SYDVKM. V was pared by 4 bases and J by 2 bases, with 17 bases of the junction left unmatched. The V gene is TRBV28, the J gene TRBJ2-7; 7 bases match TRBD1. This sequence was found in a man aged 50-60 years with acute or convalescent COVID-19. Sequencing was performed on peripheral blood. CDR3 region: CASSSSRQGQIFPYEQYF. The CDR3 DNA follows: TGTGCCAGCAGTTCATCCCGACAGGGACAAATTTTTCCCTACGAGCAGTACTTC.